What follows are 19 T cell receptor beta chains derived from one specimen sequenced in a study of T cells after yellow fever vaccination. TCRdb used MiXCR to reprocess the 5' RACE reads, holding one entry per CDR3 protein. The table lists more than 300,000 distinct CDR3 sequences, around 10% of them singletons. The sample was CD4+ T cells sorted from PBMCs, taken 45 days after the yellow fever booster vaccination. These receptor sequences come from a man aged 18 to 35 who received the YFV17D yellow fever vaccine.

This clonotype occurred many times. The chain links TRBV5-4 to TRBJ2-1, with a possible D match to TRBD2 (6 bases). With 4 bases removed from V and 4 bases from J, the gap between germline ends came to 21 bases. Germline V lookup: CDR1 SGHNT, CDR2 YYREEE (reference sequence). The CDR3 extends over 17 amino acids. CDR3 protein: CASSPPGSLASYNEQFF. DNA of the CDR3: TGTGCCAGCAGCCCCCCGGGTTCCCTAGCGTCTTACAATGAGCAGTTCTTC.

This chain connects TRBV3-1 to TRBJ1-2; possible D gene TRBD1, 6 bases. CDR3 size: 13 residues. Germline CDR1 LGHDT, CDR2 YNNKEL (reference sequence). Between the trimmed V and J ends, which lost 1 base and 5 bases, there was a span of 8 bases. For the CDR3, the DNA is TGTGCCAGCAGCCAAGGGGACATTTATGGCTACACCTTC. It specifies CASSQGDIYGYTF.

This clonotype was found many times. This chain joins TRBV11-2 and TRBJ2-3; D not resolved. The V end was cut by 2 bases, the J end by 0 bases, with 6 bases between. This CDR3 contains 14 residues. Germline V gene lookup returns CDR1 SGHAT and CDR2 FQNNGV. CDR3 nucleotide sequence: TGTGCCAGCAGCTTAATTCCTAGCACAGATACGCAGTATTTT. This translates into CASSLIPSTDTQYF.

The CDR3 spells CASSVQGGGEETQYF. CDR3 sequence (DNA): TGTGCCAGCAGCGTACAGGGGGGCGGGGAGGAGACCCAGTACTTC. The rearrangement joins TRBV7-2 to TRBJ2-5; TRBD1 matches 8 bases. Germline loops: CDR1 SGHTA, CDR2 FQGNSA. With 5 bases clipped from V and 5 bases from J, the junction kept 10 bases outside the gene matches. CDR3 length: 15 residues.

This clonotype was detected ten times or more. This chain uses TRBV4-2 with TRBJ2-4; 7 positions agree with TRBD1. The germline CDR1 and CDR2 sequences are LGHNA and YNFKEQ. The CDR3 runs to 16 residues. Trimming removed 0 bases from V and 7 bases from J; junction bases left unmatched: 9. This CDR3 reads CASSQDRGQRGNIQYF. DNA for the CDR3: TGTGCCAGCAGCCAAGATAGGGGACAGAGAGGGAACATTCAGTACTTC.

The chain joins TRBV3-1 to TRBJ2-1, with D tentatively TRBD2 (6 bases). Trimming removed 4 bases from V and 4 bases from J, with 14 bases in between. Germline CDR1 LGHDT, CDR2 YNNKEL (reference sequence). The CDR3 runs to 15 residues. The CDR3 here is CASSRQHGGYNEQFF. The CDR3 DNA sequence: TGTGCCAGCAGCCGCCAACACGGGGGATACAATGAGCAGTTCTTC.

This clonotype was detected only a few times. The chain recombines TRBV7-6 with TRBJ1-1; D is perhaps TRBD1 (5 bases). V was cut by 4 bases and J by 4 bases, with 16 bases left in between. CDR1 and CDR2 (germline): SGHVS, FNYEAQ. This CDR3 has 15 residues. CDR3 sequence: CASSSQPGTTTEAFF. In DNA, the CDR3 is TGTGCCAGCAGCTCCCAACCCGGGACGACCACTGAAGCTTTCTTT.

The rearrangement uses TRBV6-1 and TRBJ1-5; D is undetermined. Germline CDR1 MNHNS, CDR2 SASEGT. Deletions cut 1 base from V and 7 bases from J, with 11 bases between. The CDR3 extends over 14 amino acids. The CDR3 bases are TGTGCCAGCAGTGAAGTCGACATTCTCCAGCCCCAGCATTTT. This gives the protein CASSEVDILQPQHF.

J is TRBJ2-3 and V is TRBV4-2; TRBD1 or TRBD2 may be the D gene (6 bases each). CDR1 is LGHNA and CDR2 is YNFKEQ in the germline V gene. This CDR3 is built from 17 residues. The V gene lost 0 bases and the J gene lost 2 bases, with 15 bases spanning the gap. CDR3 sequence (DNA): TGTGCCAGCAGCCAAGAACGGCAGGCGGGACACACAGATACGCAGTATTTT. It translates to CASSQERQAGHTDTQYF.

This clonotype was recorded a few times. V is TRBV6-5 and J is TRBJ2-7; D gene ambiguous. This CDR3 has 13 residues. Trimming stripped 2 bases from V and 2 bases from J, with 7 bases between. Germline loops: CDR1 MNHEY, CDR2 SVGAGI. This chain's CDR3 is CASSYDGPYEQYF. The CDR3 coding sequence is TGTGCCAGCAGTTACGACGGCCCCTACGAGCAGTACTTC.

Worth noting for this clonotype: The junction differs from germline at one of its ends, possibly a read error. The rearrangement links TRBV5-1 to TRBJ2-2; D is perhaps TRBD1 or TRBD2 (5 bases each). Germline assignment: CDR1 SGHRS and CDR2 YFSETQ. The length of the CDR3 is 16 residues. This CDR3 reads CASSLAGLPGTGELIF. Written as DNA, the CDR3 is TGCGCCAGCAGCTTGGCAGGGCTTCCGGGCACCGGGGAGCTGATTTTT.

A few counts support this clonotype. V is TRBV27 and J is TRBJ2-1; tentatively, D is TRBD1 (6 bases). Trimming left V 4 bases short and J 0 bases short, with 19 bases between. This CDR3 has 18 residues. Germline V gene sequence: CDR1 MNHEY, CDR2 SMNVEV (reference sequence). The CDR3 DNA follows: TGTGCCAGCAGTTCAAATCGAGGGGGAAGAGGCTCCTACAATGAGCAGTTCTTC. The encoded protein is CASSSNRGGRGSYNEQFF.

Only a few counts were recorded for this clonotype. V gene TRBV7-2 combines with J gene TRBJ2-2; 11 bases fit TRBD2. Trimming at V came to 1 base and at J to 0 bases, leaving 4 bases not matched to a gene. CDR3 length equals 18 residues. Per the germline V gene, CDR1 is SGHTA and CDR2 is FQGNSA. CDR3 DNA sequence: TGTGCCAGCAGCTTAGAACTAGCGGGGGCCTCGAACACCGGGGAGCTGTTTTTT. It yields the protein CASSLELAGASNTGELFF.

The rearrangement uses TRBV11-2 and TRBJ1-2; possible D gene TRBD1, 5 bases. Germline loops: CDR1 SGHAT, CDR2 FQNNGV. The CDR3 covers 17 residues. The V and J ends lost 5 bases and 3 bases respectively, with 22 bases between them. The CDR3 spells CASSGLRGPIGDYGYTF. The DNA for the CDR3 is TGTGCCAGCAGCGGCCTTAGGGGCCCCATAGGCGACTATGGCTACACCTTC.

V and J are TRBV7-3 and TRBJ2-5; D might be TRBD2 (6 bases). This CDR3 spans 14 amino acids. Germline assignment: CDR1 SGHTA and CDR2 FQGTGA. The V and J ends lost 5 bases and 7 bases respectively, with 17 bases between them. DNA of the CDR3: TGTGCCAGCAGCCCTGGGGGAGGCACACCGACCCAGTACTTC. Protein product: CASSPGGGTPTQYF.

The table lists this clonotype with a few counts. The chain carries TRBV7-8 and TRBJ2-4, with TRBD1 as a possible D gene (5 bases). V was clipped by 1 base and J by 4 bases, with 8 bases between them. The CDR3 sequence is 14 residues long. Germline-derived CDR1 and CDR2 are SGHVS and FQNEAQ. The CDR3, as DNA: TGTGCCAGCAGCTTAGGTCGACAGAAAAACATTCAGTACTTC. This translates into CASSLGRQKNIQYF.

This rearrangement joins TRBV7-8 to TRBJ2-7; 9 bases map to TRBD2. The CDR3 covers 14 residues. Germline V gene sequence: CDR1 SGHVS, CDR2 FQNEAQ. V lost 5 bases to trimming and J lost 3 bases; unmatched junction nucleotides: 5. The CDR3 here is CASSPREGNYEQYF. As DNA, the CDR3 is TGTGCCAGCAGCCCGCGGGAGGGAAACTACGAGCAGTACTTC.

The chain couples TRBV2 to TRBJ2-7; D gene uncertain. V lost 8 bases and J 7 bases, leaving 12 bases between the germline ends. The CDR3 covers 11 residues. Germline V gene sequence: CDR1 SNHLY, CDR2 FYNNEI. CDR3 nucleotide sequence: TGTGCCAGCTCACAGAATAAAGAGCAGTACGTC. It translates to CASSQNKEQYV.

Ten or more counts support this clonotype. V is TRBV20-1 and J is TRBJ2-4; D not resolved. The V and J ends lost 0 bases and 0 bases respectively, with 6 bases between them. CDR3 size: 14 residues. Germline lookup yields CDR1 DFQATT and CDR2 SNEGSKA (reference sequence). Written as DNA, the CDR3 is TGCAGTGCTAGAGATCCCCTAGCCAAAAACATTCAGTACTTC. Protein product: CSARDPLAKNIQYF.